The clone carrying this T cell receptor (beta chain) was recorded once. This record belongs to a study of blood T cell repertoires in COVID-19. Study information: T cells, B-cell-depleted T cells, or PBMCs provided the cDNA or gDNA that served as material.

Germline-derived CDR1 and CDR2 are KGHDR and SFDVKD. The CDR3 totals 12 residues. V shed 5 bases and J shed 8 bases, with 11 bases lying between them. Enrolment of Seattle patients took place during active infection, and they were followed longitudinally. Authors' methods: Counts of nucleated cells, estimated from reference gene primer amplification, were obtained. This table comes from immunoSEQ multiplex PCR, and its TCRdb copy is limited to in-frame clones, with some not included. V and J calls and clone size are given by that table; D and trimming were obtained from the DNA. This sample has some 150,000 clones, with roughly nine tenths found just once.

What was sequenced was peripheral blood. J is TRBJ2-5 and V is TRBV24-1, with unresolved D. The sequence was obtained from an older woman with COVID-19, enrolled during active disease. In DNA form, the CDR3 reads TGTGCCACCAGTGCCCTTAGAGGCACCCAGTACTTC. This codes for CATSALRGTQYF.